Described below is a single T cell receptor beta chain sequence and its context. Its antigen is unknown. CD4+ T cells specific for antigen were expanded with viral peptide pools by the ViraFEST assay before sequencing. Isolating CD4+ T cells followed roughly ten days of culture. This person caught SARS-CoV-2 sometime from March to December 2020, and PCR testing confirmed the infection. Researchers swapped half the medium for IL-2 medium on both days 3 and 7. The sample belongs to a study of vaccination effects on CD4 cells after COVID-19. General observations from the study: Both infection-induced and vaccine-induced clones contracted markedly at late post-vaccination timepoints. There were few convalescent patients in the study and no early post-infection timepoints.

The method was immunoSEQ multiplex PCR; TCRdb's version includes in-frame clones alone and lacks a portion of them. Altogether around 30,000 clones are present, 77% being singletons, with the ten largest covering approximately 21%. V gave up 3 bases and J gave up 0 bases, with 7 bases separating them. Germline V gives CDR1 KGHDR, CDR2 SFDVKD. This CDR3 contains 14 residues. This TCR was recovered from a human donor who had a prior SARS-CoV-2 infection. This chain connects TRBV24-1 to TRBJ1-2; perhaps TRBD1 as D (6 bases). Sequences were derived from CD4+ T cells from PBMCs cultured with HCoV-NL63 spike peptides, sampled before COVID-19 vaccination. This CDR3 is CATSDRQANYGYTF. CDR3 nucleotides: TGTGCCACCAGTGATCGACAGGCTAACTATGGCTACACCTTC.